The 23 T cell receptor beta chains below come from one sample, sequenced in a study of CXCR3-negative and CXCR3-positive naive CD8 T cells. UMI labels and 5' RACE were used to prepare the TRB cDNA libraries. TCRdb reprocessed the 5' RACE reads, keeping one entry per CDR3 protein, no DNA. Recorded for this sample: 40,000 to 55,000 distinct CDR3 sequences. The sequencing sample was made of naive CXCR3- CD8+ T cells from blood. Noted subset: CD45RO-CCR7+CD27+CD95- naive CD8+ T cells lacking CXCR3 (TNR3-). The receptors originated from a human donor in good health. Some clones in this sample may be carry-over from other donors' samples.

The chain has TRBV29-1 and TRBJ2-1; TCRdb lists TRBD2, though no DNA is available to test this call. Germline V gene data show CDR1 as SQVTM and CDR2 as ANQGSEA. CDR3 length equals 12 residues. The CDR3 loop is CSVDQGGYEQFF.

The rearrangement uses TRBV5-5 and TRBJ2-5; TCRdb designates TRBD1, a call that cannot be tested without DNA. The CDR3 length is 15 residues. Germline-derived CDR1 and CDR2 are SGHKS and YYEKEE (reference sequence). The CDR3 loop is CASSNDDRERETQYF.

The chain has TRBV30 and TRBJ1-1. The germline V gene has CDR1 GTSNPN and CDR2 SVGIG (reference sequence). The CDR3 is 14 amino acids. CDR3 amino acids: CAHHLESTNTEAFF.

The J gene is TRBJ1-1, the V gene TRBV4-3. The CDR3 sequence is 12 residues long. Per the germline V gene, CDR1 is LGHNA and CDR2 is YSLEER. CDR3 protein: CASSQVGTEAFF.

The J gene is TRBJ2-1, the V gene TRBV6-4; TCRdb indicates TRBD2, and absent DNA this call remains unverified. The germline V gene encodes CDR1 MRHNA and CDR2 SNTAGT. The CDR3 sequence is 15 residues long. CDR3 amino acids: CASSATSWGNNEQFF.

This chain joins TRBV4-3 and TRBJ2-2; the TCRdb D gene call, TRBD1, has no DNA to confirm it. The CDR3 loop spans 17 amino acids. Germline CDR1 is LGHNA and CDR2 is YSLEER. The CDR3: CASSQDSIQGAPGELFF.

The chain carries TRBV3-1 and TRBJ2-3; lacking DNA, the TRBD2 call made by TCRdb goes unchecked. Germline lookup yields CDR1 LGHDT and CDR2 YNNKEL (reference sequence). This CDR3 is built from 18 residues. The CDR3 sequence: CASSPQRGGLLITDTQYF.

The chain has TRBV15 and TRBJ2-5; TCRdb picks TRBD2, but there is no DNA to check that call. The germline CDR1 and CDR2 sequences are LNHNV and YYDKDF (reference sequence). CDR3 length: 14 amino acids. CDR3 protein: CATSTGGRQETQYF.

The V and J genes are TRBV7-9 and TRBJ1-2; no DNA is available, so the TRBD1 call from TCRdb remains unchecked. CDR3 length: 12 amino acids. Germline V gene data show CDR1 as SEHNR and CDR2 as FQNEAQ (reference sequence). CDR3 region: CASSLGGDGYTF.

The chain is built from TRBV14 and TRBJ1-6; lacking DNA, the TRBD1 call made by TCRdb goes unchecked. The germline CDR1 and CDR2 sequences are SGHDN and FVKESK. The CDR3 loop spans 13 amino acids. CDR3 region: CASSRTDDSPLHF.

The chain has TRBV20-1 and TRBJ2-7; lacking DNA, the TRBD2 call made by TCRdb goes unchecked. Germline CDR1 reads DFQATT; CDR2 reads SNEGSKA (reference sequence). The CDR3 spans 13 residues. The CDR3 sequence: CSARRESIYEQYF.

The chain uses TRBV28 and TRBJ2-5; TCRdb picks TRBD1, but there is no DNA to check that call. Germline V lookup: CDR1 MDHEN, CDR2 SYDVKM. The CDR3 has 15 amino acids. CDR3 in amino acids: CASSLGRGQQETQYF.

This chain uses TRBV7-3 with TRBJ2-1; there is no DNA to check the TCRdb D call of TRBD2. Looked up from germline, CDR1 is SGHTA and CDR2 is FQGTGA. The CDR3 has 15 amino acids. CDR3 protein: CASSLNSGSAHEQFF.

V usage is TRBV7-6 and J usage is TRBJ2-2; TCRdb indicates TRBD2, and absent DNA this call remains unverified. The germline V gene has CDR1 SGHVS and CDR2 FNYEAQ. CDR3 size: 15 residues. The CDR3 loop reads CASSLWTSGGGELFF.

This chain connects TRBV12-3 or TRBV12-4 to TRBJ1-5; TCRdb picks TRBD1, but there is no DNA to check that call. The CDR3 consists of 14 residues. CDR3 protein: CASSSRDRDMPQHF.

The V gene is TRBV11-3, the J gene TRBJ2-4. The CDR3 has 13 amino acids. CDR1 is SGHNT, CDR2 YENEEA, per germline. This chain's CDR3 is CASSLGPKNIQYF.

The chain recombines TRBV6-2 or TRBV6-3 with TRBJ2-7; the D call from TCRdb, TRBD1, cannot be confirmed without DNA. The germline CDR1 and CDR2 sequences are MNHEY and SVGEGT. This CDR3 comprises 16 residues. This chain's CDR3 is CASSYGGQGFSYEQYF.

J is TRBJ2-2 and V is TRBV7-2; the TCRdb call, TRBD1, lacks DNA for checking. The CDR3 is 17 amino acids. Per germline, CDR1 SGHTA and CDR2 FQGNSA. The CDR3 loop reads CASSLWAGGGNTGELFF.

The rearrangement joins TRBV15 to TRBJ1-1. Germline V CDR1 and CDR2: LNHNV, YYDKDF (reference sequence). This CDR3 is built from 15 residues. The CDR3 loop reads CATSLGGASWTEAFF.

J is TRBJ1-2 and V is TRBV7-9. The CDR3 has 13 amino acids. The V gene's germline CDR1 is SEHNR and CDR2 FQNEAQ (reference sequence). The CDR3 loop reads CASSLAGDNGYTF.

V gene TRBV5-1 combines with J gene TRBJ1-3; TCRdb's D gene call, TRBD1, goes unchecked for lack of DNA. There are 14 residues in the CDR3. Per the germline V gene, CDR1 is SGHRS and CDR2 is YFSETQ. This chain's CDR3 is CASTAGTGDNTIYF.

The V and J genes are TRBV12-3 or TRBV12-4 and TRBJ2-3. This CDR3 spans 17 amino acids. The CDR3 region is CASSLALGQDLTDTQYF.

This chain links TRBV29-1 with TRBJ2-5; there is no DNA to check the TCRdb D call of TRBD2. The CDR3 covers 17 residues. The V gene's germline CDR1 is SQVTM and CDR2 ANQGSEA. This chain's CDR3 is CSVRNPLSGGPMETQYF. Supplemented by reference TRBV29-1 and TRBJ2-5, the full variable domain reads SAVISQKPSRDICQRGTSLTIQCQVDSQVTMMFWYRQQPGQSLTLIATANQGSEATYESGFVIDKFPISRPNLTFSTLTVSNMSPEDSSIYLCSVRNPLSGGPMETQYFGPGTRLLVL.